This T cell receptor beta chain stems from a study of blood T cell repertoires in COVID-19. Overall study context: Samples of COVID-19 (acute and convalescent) were obtained from the United States, Italy and Spain. Sample material is recorded as cDNA or gDNA derived from T cells, B-cell-depleted T cells, or PBMCs.

CDR1 and CDR2 from the germline V gene are MDHEN and SYDVKM. The trim removed 6 bases at V and 4 bases at J, leaving 8 bases unmatched. CDR3 length: 14 residues. As originally analysed: Reference gene primer amplification gave estimated nucleated cell counts. The table came from immunoSEQ multiplex PCR; TCRdb's copy has only in-frame clones and leaves some out. V and J calls and clone size are copied from that table; D and trimming were computed from the DNA. In the table there are some 40,000 clones, about 80% of which are singletons. The TCR sequence derives from a human donor in a cohort sampled during active COVID-19. Input material: peripheral blood. The chain combines TRBV28 with TRBJ1-1, with 7 nucleotides matching TRBD1. This chain's CDR3 is CASRRGDRATEAFF. The CDR3 nucleotides are TGTGCCAGCAGACGAGGCGACAGGGCCACTGAAGCTTTCTTT.